Presented here are 28 T cell receptor beta chains from one specimen sequenced in a study of Ad26.COV2.S vaccination and SARS-CoV-2 variants. The treatment here: around 19 received Ad26.COV2.S at low or high dose, single or two shots; about 5 received placebo; per-sample allocation not given. It was on day 63 after the first vaccine or placebo injection that samples were taken. Repertoires were generated with immunoSEQ multiplex PCR, while TCRdb's copy carries only in-frame clones and drops some. The data contain fewer than 500,000 clones, about 88% of them singletons. Sequencing used peripheral blood, obtained in a trial of Ad26.COV2.S vaccine versus placebo. The receptor source for this set is a person between 18 and 65 years old who received the Ad26.COV2.S COVID-19 vaccine or a placebo.

Points on this clone: The limits of the CDR3 on the DNA are not certain, so only TCRdb's listed CDR3 is given. V usage is TRBV5-4 and J usage is TRBJ2-1; the table's D gene call, TRBD2, was not cross checked with the DNA. CDR1 and CDR2 from the germline V gene are SGHNT and YYREEE (reference sequence). Inclusive of both ends, the CDR3 amounts to 13 amino acids. The CDR3 here is CASSLVGRGSSIF.

The chain uses TRBV2 and TRBJ1-5; perhaps TRBD1 as D (5 bases). CDR3 length: 18 residues. Trimming removed 7 bases at V and 4 bases at J, with 26 bases between. Germline CDR1 and CDR2: SNHLY and FYNNEI. CDR3 sequence reads: CASKPAWTSPVGNQPQHF. The CDR3 nucleotides are TGTGCCAGCAAGCCCGCTTGGACATCCCCCGTCGGTAATCAGCCCCAGCATTTT.

This clone was recorded once. The V and J genes are TRBV5-5 and TRBJ1-3; weak D call: TRBD1 (5 bases). CDR3 size: 15 residues. The germline V and J ends were trimmed by 4 bases and 0 bases, with 11 bases remaining between them. In germline, CDR1 is SGHKS, CDR2 YYEKEE (reference sequence). CDR3 residues: CASSPRGLSGNTIYF. In nucleotides, the CDR3 is TGTGCCAGCAGCCCGAGGGGACTCTCTGGAAACACCATATATTTT.

The J gene is TRBJ1-2, the V gene TRBV30, with D possibly matching TRBD1 (6 bases). This CDR3 has 14 residues. V was pared by 5 bases and J by 2 bases, with 15 bases between. CDR1 and CDR2 from the germline V gene are GTSNPN and SVGIG (reference sequence). As DNA, the CDR3 is TGTGCCTGGTCGGTAGGGGGTTCGAACTATGGCTACACCTTC. Translation gives CAWSVGGSNYGYTF.

The genes are TRBV28 and TRBJ2-5; 11 bases are a match to TRBD1. V shed 5 bases and J 10 bases; nucleotides not matched to a gene: 15. CDR3 length: 16 amino acids. Per germline, CDR1 MDHEN and CDR2 SYDVKM. The CDR3 here is CASSLLPGQGAPDQYF. The CDR3 DNA sequence: TGTGCCAGCAGTCTCCTACCCGGACAGGGGGCCCCGGACCAGTACTTC. The full variable domain, in which reference TRBV28 and TRBJ2-5 provide the parts outside the CDR3, is DVKVTQSSRYLVKRTGEKVFLECVQDMDHENMFWYRQDPGLGLRLIYFSYDVKMKEKGDIPEGYSVSREKKERFSLILESASTNQTSMYLCASSLLPGQGAPDQYFGPGTRLLVL.

The chain is built from TRBV20-1 and TRBJ1-2; D uncertain. V was shortened by 6 bases and J by 4 bases, with 9 bases between the two germline ends. The CDR3 runs to 11 residues. Germline CDR1 DFQATT, CDR2 SNEGSKA (reference sequence). Written as DNA, the CDR3 is TGCAGTGCCGCCACCTCCTATGGCTACACCTTC. Translation gives CSAATSYGYTF.

The genes are TRBV5-8 and TRBJ1-2; unclear D gene. This CDR3 spans 13 amino acids. Trimming took 2 bases from V and 8 from J, leaving 13 bases between them. The germline V gene has CDR1 SGHTS and CDR2 YDEGEE. CDR3 bases: TGTGCCAGCAGCTTTTATGAGGGAGGAGGCTACACCTTC. Translation: CASSFYEGGGYTF.

The rearrangement links TRBV16 to TRBJ2-7, with 7 bases lining up with TRBD2. Germline V gene lookup returns CDR1 KGHSY and CDR2 FQNENV. The CDR3 length is 14 residues. The ends lost 3 bases at V and 3 bases at J; junction bases unmatched: 5. The CDR3 DNA sequence: TGTGCCAGCAGCCAGTCGGGGGGATACTACGAGCAGTACGTC. Translated, it gives CASSQSGGYYEQYV.

The rearrangement links TRBV7-3 to TRBJ2-3, with no clear D. The CDR3 has 13 amino acids. Looked up from germline, CDR1 is SGHTA and CDR2 is FQGTGA. V dropped 3 bases and J dropped 0 bases, with 4 bases sitting between them. The chain's CDR3 is CASSFKSTDTQYF. The CDR3 nucleotides are TGTGCCAGCAGCTTTAAAAGCACAGATACGCAGTATTTT.

The CDR3 DNA reads as TGTGCCAGCAGTCTCCCCCCCGACAGGATAAACACTGAAGCTTTCTTT. This encodes CASSLPPDRINTEAFF. The rearrangement links TRBV28 to TRBJ1-1, with D tentatively TRBD1 (6 bases). CDR3 length: 16 amino acids. V was cut by 5 bases and J by 2 bases, with 18 bases left in between. Germline assignment: CDR1 MDHEN and CDR2 SYDVKM. Filled out from reference TRBV28 and TRBJ1-1, the complete variable domain reads DVKVTQSSRYLVKRTGEKVFLECVQDMDHENMFWYRQDPGLGLRLIYFSYDVKMKEKGDIPEGYSVSREKKERFSLILESASTNQTSMYLCASSLPPDRINTEAFFGQGTRLTVV.

The chain joins TRBV5-1 to TRBJ1-1; D is unclear. Germline lookup yields CDR1 SGHRS and CDR2 YFSETQ. Trimming took 1 base from V and 5 from J, leaving 12 bases between them. The CDR3 is made up of 14 amino acids. The CDR3 region is CASSLSPGRTEAFF. CDR3 coding DNA: TGCGCCAGCAGCTTGAGCCCAGGAAGGACTGAAGCTTTCTTT.

The genes are TRBV27 and TRBJ2-3; TRBD2 might be the D (5 bases). The CDR3 has 15 amino acids. Trimming shortened V by 8 bases and J by 2 bases, and 17 bases separated the two germline ends. The germline V gene encodes CDR1 MNHEY and CDR2 SMNVEV (reference sequence). The DNA for the CDR3 is TGTGCCAGCGGGGAGAGGACTCCTTCCACAGATACGCAGTATTTT. Its protein product is CASGERTPSTDTQYF.

J is TRBJ2-1 and V is TRBV19; TRBD1 might be the D (5 bases). The CDR3 spans 16 residues. Trimming shortened V by 3 bases and J by 0 bases, and 12 bases separated the two germline ends. From germline, CDR1 is LNHDA and CDR2 SQIVND (reference sequence). The CDR3 sequence: CASSMGQPSSYNEQFF. In nucleotides, the CDR3 is TGTGCCAGTAGTATGGGGCAGCCCAGCTCCTACAATGAGCAGTTCTTC. The complete variable domain, with remaining parts taken from reference TRBV19 and TRBJ2-1, reads DGGITQSPKYLFRKEGQNVTLSCEQNLNHDAMYWYRQDPGQGLRLIYYSQIVNDFQKGDIAEGYSVSREKKESFPLTVTSAQKNPTAFYLCASSMGQPSSYNEQFFGPGTRLTVL.

This chain links TRBV5-4 with TRBJ2-3; D possibly corresponds to TRBD1 (5 bases). Trimming took off 4 bases at V and 2 bases at J, with 17 bases between the two ends. CDR3 length equals 16 residues. CDR1 is SGHNT, CDR2 YYREEE, per germline (reference sequence). CDR3 sequence reads: CASSPLAGYHTDTQYF. The CDR3 DNA reads as TGTGCCAGCAGCCCCCTCGCAGGGTATCACACAGATACGCAGTATTTT.

This chain connects TRBV21-1 to TRBJ1-2. TRBV21-1 is annotated as a pseudogene. The CDR3 runs to 12 residues. Here the CDR3 reads CASSKDHYGYTF. As DNA, the CDR3 is TGTGCCAGCAGCAAAGACCACTATGGCTACACCTTC.

The chain carries TRBV12-5 and TRBJ2-5; no clear D. The germline V gene has CDR1 LGHNT and CDR2 FRNRAP. The CDR3 length is 12 residues. Trimming pared 5 bases from V and 5 bases from J, leaving 9 bases between. The CDR3 spells CASGTSLETQYF. The CDR3 DNA follows: TGTGCTAGTGGTACCTCACTCGAGACCCAGTACTTC.

The gene calls are TRBV10-3 and TRBJ1-5; D remains ambiguous. V shed 0 bases and J shed 2 bases, with 11 bases lying between them. The CDR3 runs to 16 residues. Germline lookup yields CDR1 ENHRY and CDR2 SYGVKD. The CDR3 region is CAISESSARGNQPQHF. CDR3 bases: TGTGCCATCAGTGAGTCGTCAGCTCGGGGCAATCAGCCCCAGCATTTT.

The chain employs TRBV2 and TRBJ1-1; possible D gene TRBD1, 5 bases. Germline CDR1 SNHLY, CDR2 FYNNEI. CDR3 length: 13 amino acids. The V gene lost 2 bases and the J gene lost 4 bases, with 8 bases spanning the gap. The CDR3 sequence: CASSENGGTEAFF. CDR3 sequence (DNA): TGTGCCAGCAGTGAAAATGGGGGCACTGAAGCTTTCTTT.

V usage is TRBV11-3 and J usage is TRBJ1-1; D gene uncertain. CDR3 length: 13 amino acids. Trimming cost V 7 bases and J 1 base, with 10 bases left between them. Germline CDR1 and CDR2: SGHNT and YENEEA. CDR3 residues: CASTRHPNTEAFF. DNA of the CDR3: TGTGCCAGCACCCGACATCCGAACACTGAAGCTTTCTTT.

There are a few counts of this clone. This sample also contains other DNA sequences that code for the same CDR3. The chain combines TRBV5-1 with TRBJ1-4, with D maybe TRBD1 (5 bases). There are 15 residues in the CDR3. V was shortened by 7 bases and J by 0 bases, with 13 bases between the two germline ends. The V gene's germline CDR1 is SGHRS and CDR2 YFSETQ. The CDR3 DNA is TGCGCCAGCGGACCAGGGTCTGCAACTAATGAAAAACTGTTTTTT. Protein sequence: CASGPGSATNEKLFF.

This clone was detected only once. This sequence joins TRBV29-1 and TRBJ1-4, with D tentatively TRBD1 (6 bases). V dropped 7 bases and J dropped 6 bases, with 15 bases sitting between them. The CDR3 is made up of 13 amino acids. Germline CDR1 SQVTM, CDR2 ANQGSEA. CDR3 region: CSAYLHRDEKLFF. In DNA form, the CDR3 reads TGCAGCGCCTACCTACACAGGGATGAAAAACTGTTTTTT.

The chain joins TRBV28 to TRBJ2-7; D possibly corresponds to TRBD1 (5 bases). The CDR3 has 12 amino acids. Germline CDR1 reads MDHEN; CDR2 reads SYDVKM. Trimming removed 5 bases at V and 5 bases at J, with 10 bases between. CDR3 loop: CASSRQGHEQYF. As DNA, the CDR3 is TGTGCCAGCAGTAGGCAGGGCCACGAGCAGTACTTC.

This rearrangement joins TRBV7-8 to TRBJ2-7; the D gene is possibly TRBD2 (5 bases). The CDR3 is made up of 13 amino acids. Germline CDR1 is SGHVS and CDR2 is FQNEAQ. The V gene lost 1 base and the J gene lost 7 bases, with 11 bases spanning the gap. CDR3 sequence (DNA): TGTGCCAGCAGCTTAGTTAGAGGGAGTGAGCAGTACGTC. Amino acid sequence: CASSLVRGSEQYV.

This clone was detected only a few times. V is TRBV5-1 and J is TRBJ1-2; a possible D gene is TRBD1 (6 bases). The CDR3 has 13 residues. Trimming pared 2 bases from V and 3 bases from J, leaving 8 bases between. Germline values: CDR1 SGHRS, CDR2 YFSETQ. CDR3 protein: CASSFEGDYGYTF. The CDR3 DNA is TGCGCCAGCAGCTTCGAGGGGGACTATGGCTACACCTTC.

The chain recombines TRBV9 with TRBJ1-1; D unresolved. The CDR3 spans 15 residues. Germline assignment: CDR1 SGDLS and CDR2 YYNGEE. V dropped 0 bases and J dropped 1 base, with 10 bases sitting between them. CDR3 bases: TGTGCCAGCAGCGTAGACCCCCTTTGGAACACTGAAGCTTTCTTT. It specifies CASSVDPLWNTEAFF.

This chain links TRBV7-2 with TRBJ2-1; 12 bases map to TRBD2. Germline CDR1 is SGHTA and CDR2 is FQGNSA. The CDR3 runs to 14 residues. With V trimmed by 7 bases and J by 8 bases, 6 bases remained unmatched. CDR3 amino acids: CASIRTSGADEQFF. DNA of the CDR3: TGTGCCAGCATCCGGACTAGCGGGGCCGATGAGCAGTTCTTC.

This clone appeared a single time. The gene calls are TRBV24-1 and TRBJ2-1; 9 positions match TRBD2. The CDR3 is 15 amino acids. Unmatched junction bases numbered 3, after V lost 3 bases and J lost 4 bases. Per germline, CDR1 KGHDR and CDR2 SFDVKD. The CDR3, as DNA: TGTGCCACCAGTGATGCTAGCGGGAATTACAATGAGCAGTTCTTC. Translating gives CATSDASGNYNEQFF.

The CDR3 DNA reads as TGTGCCACCAGCAGAGATCGCCCCGGGACAGGGGGCTCTGGCTACACCTTC. Translation gives CATSRDRPGTGGSGYTF. The gene calls are TRBV15 and TRBJ1-2, with 12 positions matching TRBD1. This CDR3 has 17 residues. Per the germline V gene, CDR1 is LNHNV and CDR2 is YYDKDF (reference sequence). V trimming: 0 bases; J trimming: 7 bases; junction bases outside the gene matches: 9.